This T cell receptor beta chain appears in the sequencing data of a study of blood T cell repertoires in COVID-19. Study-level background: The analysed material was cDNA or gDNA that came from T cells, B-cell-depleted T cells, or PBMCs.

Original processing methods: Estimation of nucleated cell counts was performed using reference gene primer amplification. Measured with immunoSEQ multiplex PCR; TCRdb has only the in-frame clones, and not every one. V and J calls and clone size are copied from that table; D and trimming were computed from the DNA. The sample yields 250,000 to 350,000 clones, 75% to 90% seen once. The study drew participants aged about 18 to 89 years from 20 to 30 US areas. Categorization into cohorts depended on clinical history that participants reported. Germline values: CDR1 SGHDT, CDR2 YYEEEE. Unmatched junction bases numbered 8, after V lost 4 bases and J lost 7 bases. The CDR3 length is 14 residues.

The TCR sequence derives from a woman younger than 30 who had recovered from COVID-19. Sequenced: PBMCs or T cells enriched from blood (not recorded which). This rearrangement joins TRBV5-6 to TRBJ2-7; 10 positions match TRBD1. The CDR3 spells CASSPGTGAGEQYF. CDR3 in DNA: TGTGCCAGCAGCCCCGGGACAGGGGCTGGGGAGCAGTACTTC.